This is a list of T cell receptor beta chains from one sample in a study of cytomegalovirus exposure and HLA in healthy donors. Measured with immunoSEQ multiplex PCR; TCRdb has only the in-frame clones, and not every one. This table has 250,000 or so clones, around 81% appearing once. The sample consisted of PBMCs. The origin of the receptors is a woman between 55 and 75 years old in good health and CMV-seropositive. Each CDR3 is given with its conserved first and last residue. D genes are given only for firm matches. Rows may omit the clone size; those that give it use once, few, many or a size class.

TRBD1	.	TRBV5-1	TRBJ2-5	TGCGCCAGCAGCCGAACGGGACAGGGACAAGAGACCCAGTACTTC	CASSRTGQGQETQYF
TRBD2	.	TRBV9	TRBJ2-5	TGTGCCAGCAGCATCGGGACTAGCGGGAGCCAAGAGACCCAGTACTTC	CASSIGTSGSQETQYF
.	.	TRBV2	TRBJ2-1	TGTGCCAGCAGGGCTACTACGTACAATGAGCAGTTCTTC	CASRATTYNEQFF
.	.	TRBV5-4	TRBJ2-3	TGTGCCAGCAGCTCCCCGACGGGGAGAGGAGATACGCAGTATTTT	CASSSPTGRGDTQYF
.	.	TRBV2	TRBJ2-3	TGTGCCAGCCGGGGGAGTCCAGATACGCAGTATTTT	CASRGSPDTQYF
.	.	TRBV30	TRBJ2-5	TGTGCCTGGTTAGGGGATTCTGCAGAGACCCAGTACTTC	CAWLGDSAETQYF
.	.	TRBV13	TRBJ1-1	TGTGCCAGCAGCTTCCCGGTCCAGGGGAGTCCTTCTGAAGCTTTCTTT	CASSFPVQGSPSEAFF
TRBD2	.	TRBV19	TRBJ2-7	TGTGCCAGTAGTGGACCGGGACTAGCGGGATCCTACGAGCAGTACTTC	CASSGPGLAGSYEQYF
.	.	TRBV9	TRBJ1-4	TGTGCCAGCAGCGTAGACAGGGCACCTAATGAAAAACTGTTTTTT	CASSVDRAPNEKLFF
.	.	TRBV18	TRBJ2-7	TGTGCCAGCTCACCACCAGCCGTGATCTCCTACGAGCAGTACTTC	CASSPPAVISYEQYF
.	.	TRBV28	TRBJ2-5	TGTGCCAGCAGTTTTCAGGGAGGTAGTGAGACCCAGTACTTC	CASSFQGGSETQYF
.	.	TRBV7-8	TRBJ1-4	TGTGCCAGCAGCTCCCAGTCGTTACAGGACATTAATGAAAAACTGTTTTTT	CASSSQSLQDINEKLFF
TRBD1	few	TRBV7-9	TRBJ2-7	TGTGCCAGCAGCCGTGACAGGGGGCCCGAGCAGTACTTC	CASSRDRGPEQYF
TRBD2	.	TRBV27	TRBJ2-5	TGTGCCAGCAGAATTAAGGGGAGGGCCGTTGGAGAGACCCAGTACTTC	CASRIKGRAVGETQYF
.	.	TRBV5-1	TRBJ1-1	TGCGCCAGCAGCTTGGAGGCGGTCAACACTGAAGCTTTCTTT	CASSLEAVNTEAFF
.	.	TRBV7-9	TRBJ1-1	TGTGCCAGCAGCTTAGGCATGGGGCAGAACACTGAAGCTTTCTTT	CASSLGMGQNTEAFF
.	once	TRBV4-1	TRBJ2-7	TGCGCCAGCAGCCAAGGTGGTGGAAGGGGCTACGAGCAGTACTTC	CASSQGGGRGYEQYF
TRBD1	.	TRBV18	TRBJ2-1	TGTGCCAGCTCACAACCACAGGGGACTGAGCAGTTCTTC	CASSQPQGTEQFF
TRBD2	.	TRBV29-1	TRBJ2-7	TGCAGCGTTCGGCAGGAGCGGGACTTCCACGAGCAGTACTTC	CSVRQERDFHEQYF
TRBD1	.	TRBV19	TRBJ2-3	TGTGCCAGTAGCATCTCCCCCAGGGGGTCCAGCCTAGATACGCAGTATTTT	CASSISPRGSSLDTQYF
.	.	TRBV6-4	TRBJ1-1	TGTGCCAGCAGTCGGGGTATGAACACTGAAGCTTTCTTT	CASSRGMNTEAFF
.	.	TRBV6-5	TRBJ2-1	TGTGCCAGCAGAGTCCTCAGGGGCCCCTACAATGAGCAGTTCTTC	CASRVLRGPYNEQFF
.	.	TRBV9	TRBJ1-2	TGTGCCAGCAGCCCTTCTGGGGTGGGACAACCTAGGGATGGCTACACCTTC	CASSPSGVGQPRDGYTF
.	.	TRBV5-6	TRBJ1-5	TGTGCCAGCAGCTTGGGTGGGGGGGCGGACAATCAGCCCCAGCATTTT	CASSLGGGADNQPQHF
TRBD2	.	TRBV10-2	TRBJ2-5	TGCGCCAGCAGGACCGGGAGGCTCCAAGAGACCCAGTACTTC	CASRTGRLQETQYF
TRBD2	.	TRBV5-4	TRBJ2-7	TGTGCCAGCAGCTTGGGGCCTCTTCGGGAGGTCGACGAGCAGTACTTC	CASSLGPLREVDEQYF
TRBD2	.	TRBV11-3	TRBJ2-1	TGTGCCAGCAGATATTCTTGGCGGGAGGGCAATGAGCAGTTCTTC	CASRYSWREGNEQFF